The present TCR beta chain was sequenced within a study of cytomegalovirus exposure and HLA in healthy donors. Findings of the study overall: Researchers catalogued roughly 170 TCR beta chains as cytomegalovirus-associated. Later, TCR association rates were found to vary by HLA locus, highest for DRB1 and lowest for HLA-C.

PCR used 60 Vbeta primers and 13 Jbeta primers. Sequencing was performed with immunoSEQ multiplex PCR; in TCRdb, only in-frame clones are kept and a portion is missing. The top ten hold 1.5% of the sample, which has more than 150,000 clones, 82% seen once. The CDR3 runs 11 residues. V lost 6 bases and J 14 bases, leaving 14 bases between the germline ends. Germline-derived CDR1 and CDR2 are MDHEN and SYDVKM. Turning to this clone: Antigen unknown.

This sequence was found in a man aged 35 to 55 in good health and CMV-seronegative. Sequencing was done on a sample of PBMCs. V usage is TRBV28 and J usage is TRBJ2-1; TRBD1 is a possible D gene (6 bases). The CDR3, as DNA: TGTGCCAGCAGCCTTGACAGGTCTGAGTTCTTC. Residues: CASSLDRSEFF.